This TCR beta chain was found in a study of cytomegalovirus exposure and HLA in healthy donors. Study at large: The study's early data release held 75 million to 95 million unique TCRs from HLA-typed donors.

Germline V CDR1 and CDR2: MNHNY, SVGAGI (reference sequence). CDR3 size: 15 residues. The ends lost 5 bases at V and 0 bases at J; junction bases unmatched: 6. It was with 60 Vbeta and 13 Jbeta primers that the PCR ran. The method was immunoSEQ multiplex PCR; TCRdb's version includes in-frame clones alone and lacks a portion of them. The sample gives 150,000 to 200,000 clones, 73% of which show up once; approximately 5.6% is in the top ten. Source material: PBMCs. This clonotype originated in a woman between 18 and 30 years old in good health and CMV-seropositive. This rearrangement joins TRBV6-6 to TRBJ1-1; 7 nucleotides match TRBD1. This CDR3 is CASSDGTEMNTEAFF. CDR3 nucleotide sequence: TGTGCCAGCAGTGACGGGACAGAAATGAACACTGAAGCTTTCTTT.